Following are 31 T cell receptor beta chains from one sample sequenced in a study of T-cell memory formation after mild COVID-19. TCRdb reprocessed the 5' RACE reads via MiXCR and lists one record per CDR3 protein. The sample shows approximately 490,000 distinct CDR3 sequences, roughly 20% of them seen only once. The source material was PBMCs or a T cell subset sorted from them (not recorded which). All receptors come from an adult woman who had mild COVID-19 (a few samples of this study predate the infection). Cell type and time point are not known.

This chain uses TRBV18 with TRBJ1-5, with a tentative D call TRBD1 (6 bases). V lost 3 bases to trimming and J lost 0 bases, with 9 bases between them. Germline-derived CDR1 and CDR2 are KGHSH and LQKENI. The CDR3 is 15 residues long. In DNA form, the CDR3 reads TGTGCCAGCTCACCGGTACAGGGTAGCAATCAGCCCCAGCATTTT. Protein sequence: CASSPVQGSNQPQHF.

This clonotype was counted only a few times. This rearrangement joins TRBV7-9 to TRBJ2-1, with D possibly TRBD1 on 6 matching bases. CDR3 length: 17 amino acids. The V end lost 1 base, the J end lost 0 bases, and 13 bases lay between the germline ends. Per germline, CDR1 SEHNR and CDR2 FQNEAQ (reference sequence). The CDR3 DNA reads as TGTGCCAGCAGCTTAGGCGCCTACAGGGACTCCTACAATGAGCAGTTCTTC. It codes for CASSLGAYRDSYNEQFF.

CDR3 nucleotides: TGTGCCAGCAGCTTGGGACTTCACGAGCAGTACTTC. Residues: CASSLGLHEQYF. The rearrangement uses TRBV5-5 and TRBJ2-7; D is unresolved. V was shortened by 0 bases and J by 5 bases, with 6 bases between the two germline ends. The CDR3 runs 12 residues. Per germline, CDR1 SGHKS and CDR2 YYEKEE (reference sequence).

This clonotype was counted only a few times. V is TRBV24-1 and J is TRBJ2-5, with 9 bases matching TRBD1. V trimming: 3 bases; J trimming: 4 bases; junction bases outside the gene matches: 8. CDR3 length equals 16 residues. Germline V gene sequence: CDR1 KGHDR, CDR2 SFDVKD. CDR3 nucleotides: TGTGCCACCAGTGATCCAGGGACAGGGATAGGAGAGACCCAGTACTTC. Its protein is CATSDPGTGIGETQYF.

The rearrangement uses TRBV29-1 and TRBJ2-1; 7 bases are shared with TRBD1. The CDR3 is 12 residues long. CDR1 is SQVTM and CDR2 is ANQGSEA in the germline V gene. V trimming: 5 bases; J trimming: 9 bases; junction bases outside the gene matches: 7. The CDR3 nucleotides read TGCAGCGTTACGACAGGGTCGAGTGAGCAGTTCTTC. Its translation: CSVTTGSSEQFF.

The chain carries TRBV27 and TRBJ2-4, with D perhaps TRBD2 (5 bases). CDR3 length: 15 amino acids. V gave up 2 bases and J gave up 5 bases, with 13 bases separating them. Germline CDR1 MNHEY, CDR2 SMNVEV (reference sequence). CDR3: CASSLDYYGENIQYF. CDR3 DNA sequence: TGTGCCAGCAGTTTAGACTACTATGGGGAAAACATTCAGTACTTC.

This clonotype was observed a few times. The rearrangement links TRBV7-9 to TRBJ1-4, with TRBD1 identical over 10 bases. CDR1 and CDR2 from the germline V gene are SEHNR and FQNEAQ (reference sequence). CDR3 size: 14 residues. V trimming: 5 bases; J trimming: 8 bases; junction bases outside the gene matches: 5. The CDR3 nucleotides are TGTGCCAGCAGCCCCGGGACAGGGGAGGAAAAACTGTTTTTT. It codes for CASSPGTGEEKLFF.

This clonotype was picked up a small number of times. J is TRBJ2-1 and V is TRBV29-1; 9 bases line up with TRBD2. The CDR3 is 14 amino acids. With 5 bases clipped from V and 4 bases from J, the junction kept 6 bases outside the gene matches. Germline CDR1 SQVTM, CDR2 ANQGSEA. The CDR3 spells CSVPRGLAYNEQFF. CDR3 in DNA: TGCAGCGTTCCTCGGGGACTAGCTTACAATGAGCAGTTCTTC.

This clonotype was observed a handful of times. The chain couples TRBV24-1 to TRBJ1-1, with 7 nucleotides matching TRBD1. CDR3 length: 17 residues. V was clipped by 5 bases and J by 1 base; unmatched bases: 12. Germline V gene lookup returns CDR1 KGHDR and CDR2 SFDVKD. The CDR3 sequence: CATSGKGGEGANTEAFF. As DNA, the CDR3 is TGTGCCACCAGTGGAAAAGGAGGGGAGGGGGCGAACACTGAAGCTTTCTTT.

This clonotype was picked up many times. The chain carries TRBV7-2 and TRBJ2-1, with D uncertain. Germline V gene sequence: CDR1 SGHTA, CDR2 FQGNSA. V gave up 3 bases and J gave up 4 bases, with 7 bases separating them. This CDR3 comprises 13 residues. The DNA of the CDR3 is TGTGCCAGCAGCTTGGGCAGATACAATGAGCAGTTCTTC. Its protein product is CASSLGRYNEQFF. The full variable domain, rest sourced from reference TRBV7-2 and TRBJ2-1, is GAGVSQSPSNKVTEKGKDVELRCDPISGHTALYWYRQSLGQGLEFLIYFQGNSAPDKSGLPSDRFSAERTGGSVSTLTIQRTQQEDSAVYLCASSLGRYNEQFFGPGTRLTVL.

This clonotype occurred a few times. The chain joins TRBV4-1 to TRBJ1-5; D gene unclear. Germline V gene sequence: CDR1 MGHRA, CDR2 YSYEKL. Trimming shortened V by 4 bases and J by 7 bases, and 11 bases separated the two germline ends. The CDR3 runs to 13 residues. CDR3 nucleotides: TGCGCCAGCAGCCGCACCCTTCGGCAGCCCCAGCATTTT. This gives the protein CASSRTLRQPQHF.

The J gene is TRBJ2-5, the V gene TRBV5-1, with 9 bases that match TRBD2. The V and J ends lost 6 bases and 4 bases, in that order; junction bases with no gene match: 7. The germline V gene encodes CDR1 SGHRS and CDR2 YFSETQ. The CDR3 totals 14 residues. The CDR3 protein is CASNSGGAAETQYF. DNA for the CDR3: TGCGCCAGCAATAGCGGGGGAGCGGCAGAGACCCAGTACTTC. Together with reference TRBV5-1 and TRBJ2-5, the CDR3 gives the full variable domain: KAGVTQTPRYLIKTRGQQVTLSCSPISGHRSVSWYQQTPGQGLQFLFEYFSETQRNKGNFPGRFSGRQFSNSRSEMNVSTLELGDSALYLCASNSGGAAETQYFGPGTRLLVL.

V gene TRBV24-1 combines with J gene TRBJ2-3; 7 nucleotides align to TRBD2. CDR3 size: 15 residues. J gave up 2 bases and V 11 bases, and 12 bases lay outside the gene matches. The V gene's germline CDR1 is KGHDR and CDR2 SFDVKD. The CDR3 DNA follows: TGTGCCAGCCCGACCGTAGCGGGCGACACAGATACGCAGTATTTT. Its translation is CASPTVAGDTDTQYF.

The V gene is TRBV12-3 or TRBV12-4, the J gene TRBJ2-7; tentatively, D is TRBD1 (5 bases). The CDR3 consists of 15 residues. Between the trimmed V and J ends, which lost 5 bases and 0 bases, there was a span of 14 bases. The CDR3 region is CASSPTGYPSYEQYF. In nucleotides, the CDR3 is TGTGCCAGCAGTCCTACAGGCTACCCCTCCTACGAGCAGTACTTC.

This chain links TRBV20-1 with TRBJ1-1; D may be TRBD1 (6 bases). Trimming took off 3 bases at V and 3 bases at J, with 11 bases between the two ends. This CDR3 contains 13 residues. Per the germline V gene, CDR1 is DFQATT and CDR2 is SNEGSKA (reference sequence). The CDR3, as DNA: TGCAGTGCTAGCCGGGACACCCACACTGAAGCTTTCTTT. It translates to CSASRDTHTEAFF.

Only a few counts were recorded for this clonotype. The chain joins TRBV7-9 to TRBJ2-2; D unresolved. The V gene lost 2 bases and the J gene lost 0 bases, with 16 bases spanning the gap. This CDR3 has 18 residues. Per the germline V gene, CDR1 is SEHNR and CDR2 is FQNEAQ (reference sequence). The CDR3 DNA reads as TGTGCCAGCAGCTTATTTCTAGGCGTCCCAGCGAACACCGGGGAGCTGTTTTTT. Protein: CASSLFLGVPANTGELFF.

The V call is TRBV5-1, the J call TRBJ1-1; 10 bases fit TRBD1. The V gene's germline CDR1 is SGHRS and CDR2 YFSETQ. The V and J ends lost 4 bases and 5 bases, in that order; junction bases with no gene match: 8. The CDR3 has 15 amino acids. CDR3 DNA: TGCGCCAGCAGCGCGGGGACAGGGGATAGGACTGAAGCTTTCTTT. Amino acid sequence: CASSAGTGDRTEAFF.

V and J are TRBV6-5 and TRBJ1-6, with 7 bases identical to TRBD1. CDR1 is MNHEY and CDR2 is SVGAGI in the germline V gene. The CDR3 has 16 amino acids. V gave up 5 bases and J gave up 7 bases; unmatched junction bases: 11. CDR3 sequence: CASSAGTVRGNSPLHF. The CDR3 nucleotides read TGTGCCAGCAGTGCTGGGACAGTTAGGGGCAATTCACCCCTCCACTTT.

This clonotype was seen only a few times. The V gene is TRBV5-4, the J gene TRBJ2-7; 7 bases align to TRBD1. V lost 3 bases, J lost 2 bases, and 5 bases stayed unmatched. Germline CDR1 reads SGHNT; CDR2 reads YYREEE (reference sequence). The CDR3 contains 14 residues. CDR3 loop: CASSWGTEPYEQYF. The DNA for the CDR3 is TGTGCCAGCAGCTGGGGGACAGAGCCCTACGAGCAGTACTTC.

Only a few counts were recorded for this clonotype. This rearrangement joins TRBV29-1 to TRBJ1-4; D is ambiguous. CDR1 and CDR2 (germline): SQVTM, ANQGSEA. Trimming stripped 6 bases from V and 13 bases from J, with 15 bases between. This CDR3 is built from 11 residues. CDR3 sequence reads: CSVDSLGRLFF. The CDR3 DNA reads TGCAGCGTAGACTCGTTGGGAAGACTGTTTTTT.

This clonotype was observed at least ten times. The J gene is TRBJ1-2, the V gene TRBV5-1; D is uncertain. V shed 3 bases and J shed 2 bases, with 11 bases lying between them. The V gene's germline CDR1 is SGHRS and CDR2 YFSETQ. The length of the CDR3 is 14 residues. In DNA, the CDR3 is TGCGCCAGCAGCTCGACGACGGGAAACTATGGCTACACCTTC. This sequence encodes CASSSTTGNYGYTF.

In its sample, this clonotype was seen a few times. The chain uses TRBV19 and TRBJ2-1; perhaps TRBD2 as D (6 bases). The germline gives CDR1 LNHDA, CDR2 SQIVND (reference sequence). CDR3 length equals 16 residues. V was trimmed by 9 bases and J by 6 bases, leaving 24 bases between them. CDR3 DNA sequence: TGTGCCAGCTCCCCACCCTGGGGGGAATGGGGCAATGAGCAGTTCTTC. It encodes CASSPPWGEWGNEQFF.

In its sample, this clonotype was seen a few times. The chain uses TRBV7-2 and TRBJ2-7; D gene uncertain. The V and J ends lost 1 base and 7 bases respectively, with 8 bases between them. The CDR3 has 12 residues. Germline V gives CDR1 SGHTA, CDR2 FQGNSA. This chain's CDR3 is CASSLGGWEQYF. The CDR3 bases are TGTGCCAGCAGCTTAGGCGGATGGGAGCAGTACTTC.

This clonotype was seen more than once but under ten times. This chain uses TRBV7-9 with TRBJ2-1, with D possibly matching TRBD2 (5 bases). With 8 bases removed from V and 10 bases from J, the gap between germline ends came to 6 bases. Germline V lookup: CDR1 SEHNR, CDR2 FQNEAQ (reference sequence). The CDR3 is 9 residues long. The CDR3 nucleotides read TGTGCCAGCGGACTGGAGCAGTTCTTC. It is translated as CASGLEQFF.

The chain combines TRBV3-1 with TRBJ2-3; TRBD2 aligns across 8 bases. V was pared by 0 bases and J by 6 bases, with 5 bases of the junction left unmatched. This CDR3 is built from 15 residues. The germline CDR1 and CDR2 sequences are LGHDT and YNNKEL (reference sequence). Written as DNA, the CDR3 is TGTGCCAGCAGCCAAGATCGGGGCGGGAGGGATACGCAGTATTTT. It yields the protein CASSQDRGGRDTQYF.

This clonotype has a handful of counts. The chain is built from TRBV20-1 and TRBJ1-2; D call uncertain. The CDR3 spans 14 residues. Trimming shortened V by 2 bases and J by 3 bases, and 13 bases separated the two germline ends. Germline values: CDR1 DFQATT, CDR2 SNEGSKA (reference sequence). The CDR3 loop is CSARLDKPYYGYTF. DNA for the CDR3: TGCAGTGCTAGATTAGACAAGCCATACTATGGCTACACCTTC.

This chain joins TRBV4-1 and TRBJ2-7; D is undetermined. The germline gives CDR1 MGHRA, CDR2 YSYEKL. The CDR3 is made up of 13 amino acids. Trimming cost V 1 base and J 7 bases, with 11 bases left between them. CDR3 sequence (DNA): TGCGCCAGCAGCCAAGGAGCCCTGGGAGAGCAGTACTTC. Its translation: CASSQGALGEQYF.

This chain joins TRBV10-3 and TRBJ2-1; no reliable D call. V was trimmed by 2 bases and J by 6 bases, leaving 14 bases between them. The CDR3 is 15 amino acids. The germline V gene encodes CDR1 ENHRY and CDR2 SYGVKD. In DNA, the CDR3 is TGTGCCATCAGTGAGGCCCACCGGGTTCCCAATGAGCAGTTCTTC. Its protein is CAISEAHRVPNEQFF.

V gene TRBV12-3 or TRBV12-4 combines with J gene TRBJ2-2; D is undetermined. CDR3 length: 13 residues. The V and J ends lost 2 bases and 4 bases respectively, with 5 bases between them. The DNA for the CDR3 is TGTGCCAGCAGTTTACTAACCACCGGGGAGCTGTTTTTT. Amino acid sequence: CASSLLTTGELFF.

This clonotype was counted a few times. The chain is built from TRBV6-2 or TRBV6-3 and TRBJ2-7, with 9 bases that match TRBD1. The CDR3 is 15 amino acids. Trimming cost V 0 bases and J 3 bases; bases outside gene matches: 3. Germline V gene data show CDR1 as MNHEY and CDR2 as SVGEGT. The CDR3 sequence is CASSYSTGQGYEQYF. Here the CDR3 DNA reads TGTGCCAGCAGTTACTCCACGGGACAGGGCTACGAGCAGTACTTC.

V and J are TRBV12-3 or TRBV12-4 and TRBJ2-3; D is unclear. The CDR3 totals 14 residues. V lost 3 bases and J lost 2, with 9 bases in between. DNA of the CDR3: TGTGCCAGCAGTTTCAACGGGTACACAGATACGCAGTATTTT. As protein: CASSFNGYTDTQYF.